This T cell receptor beta chain was captured in a study of neurological immune-mediated disorders. As for this clonotype: The antigen is undetermined. A much larger clone differs by one base, so this may be a read error.

TCRdb analysed the 5' RACE reads with MiXCR anew, one entry per CDR3 protein. The sample has around 67,000 distinct CDR3 sequences, 5.2% seen once. This CDR3 is built from 13 residues. The germline gives CDR1 DFQATT, CDR2 SNEGSKA (reference sequence). With 2 bases removed from V and 2 bases from J, the gap between germline ends came to 9 bases. Study outcomes and limitations: Phylogenetically, 18 of 34 multiple sclerosis patients' repertoires fell into one related-CDR3 cluster, a possible signature.

This chain connects TRBV20-1 to TRBJ1-1, with D possibly TRBD1 on 5 matching bases. The specimen was PBMCs. The TCR was taken from a man younger than 30 with multiple sclerosis. CDR3 nucleotide sequence: TGCAGTGCTAGACAAGGGGCTAACACTGAAGCTTTCTTT. Amino acid sequence: CSARQGANTEAFF.